This T cell receptor (beta chain) was identified during a study of cytomegalovirus exposure and HLA in healthy donors. Study-wide findings and caveats: Immune exposure was documented only through CMV serostatus. In an earlier analysis, about 87% or about 30%: the productive usage of most TCR beta V segments. TCR beta sequences reportedly predicted the HLA-A and HLA-B alleles of most subjects accurately.

For this clone: The target antigen is unknown.

Primers included in the PCR were 60 Vbeta and 13 Jbeta primers. Repertoires were generated with immunoSEQ multiplex PCR, while TCRdb's copy carries only in-frame clones and drops some. The data contain approximately 140,000 clones, around three quarters of them seen just once; the ten biggest clones take up about 1.8%. V shed 7 bases and J shed 3 bases, with 16 bases lying between them. Germline V CDR1 and CDR2: LNHDA, SQIVND (reference sequence). The CDR3 sequence is 15 residues long. All the people who gave samples were healthy bone marrow donors. This TCR derives from a woman aged 50 to 60 in good health and CMV-seronegative. Sequences were obtained from PBMCs. The chain joins TRBV19 to TRBJ2-1, with D possibly being TRBD2 (5 bases). CDR3 bases: TGTGCCAGTACCAAGGACTCCCTGGGCTACAATGAGCAGTTCTTC. It specifies CASTKDSLGYNEQFF.